This entry describes one T cell receptor beta chain. Its antigen is unknown. The source of the sample is a study of OX40 agonist ivuxolimab in advanced cancers. For the study at large: Aged roughly 23 to 90 with a mean of 60 years, they were about 83% male.

Generated by immunoSEQ multiplex PCR, the TCRdb table keeps only in-frame clones and is missing some. Of 65,000 to 100,000 clones listed, about 94% are singletons. Trimming stripped 0 bases from V and 9 bases from J, with 6 bases between. Per germline, CDR1 SGHAT and CDR2 FQNNGV. The CDR3 totals 13 residues. The study's findings and limits: A proportion of nonresponders additionally exhibited low normalized T-cell clonal expansion.

This receptor was obtained from an adult with an advanced solid tumor such as melanoma, head and neck, liver or kidney cancer. The material sequenced was CD4+ or CD8+ T cells sorted from blood, taken in a trial of the OX40 agonist ivuxolimab. The V call is TRBV11-2, the J call TRBJ1-6; D gene ambiguous. Here the CDR3 DNA reads TGTGCCAGCAGCTTAGACGTAGGTTCACCCCTCCACTTT. It codes for CASSLDVGSPLHF.